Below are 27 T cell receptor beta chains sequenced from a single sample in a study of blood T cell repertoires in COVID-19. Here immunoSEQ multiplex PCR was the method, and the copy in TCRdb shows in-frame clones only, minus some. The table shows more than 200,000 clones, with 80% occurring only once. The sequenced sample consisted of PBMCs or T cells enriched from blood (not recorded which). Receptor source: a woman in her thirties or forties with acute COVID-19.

The CDR3 is CASSIREEKLFF. CDR3 nucleotides: TGTGCCAGTAGTATCCGAGAAGAAAAACTGTTTTTT. The chain employs TRBV19 and TRBJ1-4; D is undetermined. This CDR3 comprises 12 residues. The germline CDR1 and CDR2 sequences are LNHDA and SQIVND (reference sequence). V lost 3 bases to trimming and J lost 8 bases, with 7 bases between them.

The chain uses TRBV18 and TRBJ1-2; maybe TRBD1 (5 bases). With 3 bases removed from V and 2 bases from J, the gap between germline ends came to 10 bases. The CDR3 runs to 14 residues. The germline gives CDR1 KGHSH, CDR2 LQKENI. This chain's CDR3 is CASSPPGGNYGYTF. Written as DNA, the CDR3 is TGTGCCAGCTCACCCCCGGGGGGGAACTATGGCTACACCTTC.

The chain's CDR3 is CASITGGSDYGYTF. CDR3 coding DNA: TGTGCCAGTATCACAGGGGGCAGCGACTATGGCTACACCTTC. The chain links TRBV19 to TRBJ1-2, with TRBD1 matching 9 bases. The CDR3 has 14 amino acids. The V gene end was trimmed by 7 bases and the J gene end by 3 bases; junction bases not matched to a gene: 6. CDR1 is LNHDA and CDR2 is SQIVND in the germline V gene (reference sequence).

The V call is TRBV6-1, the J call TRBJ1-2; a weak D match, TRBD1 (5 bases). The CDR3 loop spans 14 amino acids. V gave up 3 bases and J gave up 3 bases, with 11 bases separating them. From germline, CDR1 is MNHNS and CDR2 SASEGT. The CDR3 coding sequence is TGTGCCAGCAGTGAGGACACCCTCTACTATGGCTACACCTTC. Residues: CASSEDTLYYGYTF.

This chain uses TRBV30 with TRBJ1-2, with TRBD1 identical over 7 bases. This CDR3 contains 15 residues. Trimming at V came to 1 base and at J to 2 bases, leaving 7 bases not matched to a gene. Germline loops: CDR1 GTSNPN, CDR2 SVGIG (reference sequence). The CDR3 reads CAWSGIGRGNYGYTF. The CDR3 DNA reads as TGTGCCTGGAGTGGTATTGGCAGGGGGAACTATGGCTACACCTTC.

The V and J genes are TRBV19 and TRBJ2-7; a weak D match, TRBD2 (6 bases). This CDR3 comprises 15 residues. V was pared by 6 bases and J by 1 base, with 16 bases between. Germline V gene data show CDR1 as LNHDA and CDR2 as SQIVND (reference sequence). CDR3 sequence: CASSKLGGNSYEQYF. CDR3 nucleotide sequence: TGTGCCAGTAGCAAACTGGGGGGTAATTCCTACGAGCAGTACTTC. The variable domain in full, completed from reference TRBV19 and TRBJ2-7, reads DGGITQSPKYLFRKEGQNVTLSCEQNLNHDAMYWYRQDPGQGLRLIYYSQIVNDFQKGDIAEGYSVSREKKESFPLTVTSAQKNPTAFYLCASSKLGGNSYEQYFGPGTRLTVT.

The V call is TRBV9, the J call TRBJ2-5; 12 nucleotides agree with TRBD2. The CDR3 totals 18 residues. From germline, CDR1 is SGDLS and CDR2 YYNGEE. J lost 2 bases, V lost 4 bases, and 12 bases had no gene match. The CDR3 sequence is CASSPQASGGAGQETQYF. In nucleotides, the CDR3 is TGTGCCAGCAGCCCCCAGGCTAGCGGGGGGGCGGGACAAGAGACCCAGTACTTC.

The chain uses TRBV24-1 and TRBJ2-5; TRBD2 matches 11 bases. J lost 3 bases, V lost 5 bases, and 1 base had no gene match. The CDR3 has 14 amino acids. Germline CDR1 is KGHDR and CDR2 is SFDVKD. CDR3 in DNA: TGTGCCACCAGTGCGGGACTAGCGGAAGAGACCCAGTACTTC. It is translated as CATSAGLAEETQYF.

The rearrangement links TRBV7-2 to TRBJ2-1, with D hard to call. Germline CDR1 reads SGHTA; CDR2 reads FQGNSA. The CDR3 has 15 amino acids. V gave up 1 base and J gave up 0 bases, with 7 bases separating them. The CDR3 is CASSLDSSSYNEQFF. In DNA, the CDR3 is TGTGCCAGCAGCTTAGACTCGAGCTCCTACAATGAGCAGTTCTTC.

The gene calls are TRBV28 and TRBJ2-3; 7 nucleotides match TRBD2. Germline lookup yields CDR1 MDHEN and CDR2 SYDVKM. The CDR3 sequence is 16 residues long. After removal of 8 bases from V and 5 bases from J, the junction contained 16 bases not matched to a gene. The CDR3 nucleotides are TGTGCCAGCGGTGCGCTAGCGGTGCTAAGGGGAGATACGCAGTATTTT. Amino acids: CASGALAVLRGDTQYF.

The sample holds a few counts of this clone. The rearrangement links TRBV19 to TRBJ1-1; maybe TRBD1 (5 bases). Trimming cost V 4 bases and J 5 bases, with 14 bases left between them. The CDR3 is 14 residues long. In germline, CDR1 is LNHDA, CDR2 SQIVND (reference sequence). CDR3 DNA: TGTGCCAGTAGTACACAGGCTATGGGGACTGAAGCTTTCTTT. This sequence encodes CASSTQAMGTEAFF.

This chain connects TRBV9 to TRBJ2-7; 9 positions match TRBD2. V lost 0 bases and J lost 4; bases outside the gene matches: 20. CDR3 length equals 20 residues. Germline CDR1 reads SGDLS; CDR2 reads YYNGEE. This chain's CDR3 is CASSVVVTPEPAGGGYEQYF. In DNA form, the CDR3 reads TGTGCCAGCAGCGTAGTAGTTACCCCTGAGCCAGCGGGAGGAGGGTACGAGCAGTACTTC.

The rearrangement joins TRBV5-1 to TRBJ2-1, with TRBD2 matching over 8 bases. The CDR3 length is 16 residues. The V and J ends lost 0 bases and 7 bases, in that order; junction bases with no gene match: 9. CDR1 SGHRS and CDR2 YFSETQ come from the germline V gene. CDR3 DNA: TGCGCCAGCAGCTTGGGGGCGGGGGGAGGTAGAAATGAGCAGTTCTTC. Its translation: CASSLGAGGGRNEQFF.

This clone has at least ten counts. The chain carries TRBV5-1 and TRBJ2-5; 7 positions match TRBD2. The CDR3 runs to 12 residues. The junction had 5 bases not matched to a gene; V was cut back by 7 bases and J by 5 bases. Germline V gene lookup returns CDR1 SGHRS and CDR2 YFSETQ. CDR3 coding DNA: TGCGCCAGCGGCAGGGAGGGGGAGACCCAGTACTTC. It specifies CASGREGETQYF.

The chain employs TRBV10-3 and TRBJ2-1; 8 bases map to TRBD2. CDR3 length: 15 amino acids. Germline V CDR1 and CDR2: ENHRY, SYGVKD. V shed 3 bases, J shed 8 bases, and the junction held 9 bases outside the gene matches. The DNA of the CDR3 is TGTGCCATCAGTGAACAGGCGGGGGGCCAGGATGAGCAGTTCTTC. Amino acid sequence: CAISEQAGGQDEQFF.

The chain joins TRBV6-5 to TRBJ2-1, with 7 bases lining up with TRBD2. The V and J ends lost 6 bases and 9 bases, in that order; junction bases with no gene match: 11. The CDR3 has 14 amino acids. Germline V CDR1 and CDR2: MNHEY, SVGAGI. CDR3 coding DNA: TGTGCCAGCAGGACCGGGACTAAGGTCGGTGAGCAGTTCTTC. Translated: CASRTGTKVGEQFF.

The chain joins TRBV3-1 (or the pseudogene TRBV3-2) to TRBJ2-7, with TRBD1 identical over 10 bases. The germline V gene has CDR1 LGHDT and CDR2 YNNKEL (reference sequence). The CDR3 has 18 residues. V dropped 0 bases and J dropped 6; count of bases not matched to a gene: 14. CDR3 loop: CASSQESPEGQGFFEQYF. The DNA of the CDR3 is TGTGCCAGCAGCCAAGAGTCACCAGAGGGACAGGGGTTCTTCGAGCAGTACTTC.

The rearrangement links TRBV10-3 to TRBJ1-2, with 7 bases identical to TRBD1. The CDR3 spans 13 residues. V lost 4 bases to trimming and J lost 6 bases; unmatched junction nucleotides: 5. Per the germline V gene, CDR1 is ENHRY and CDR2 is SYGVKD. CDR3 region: CAISATGRDGYTF. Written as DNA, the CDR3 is TGTGCCATCAGTGCGACAGGGCGGGATGGCTACACCTTC.

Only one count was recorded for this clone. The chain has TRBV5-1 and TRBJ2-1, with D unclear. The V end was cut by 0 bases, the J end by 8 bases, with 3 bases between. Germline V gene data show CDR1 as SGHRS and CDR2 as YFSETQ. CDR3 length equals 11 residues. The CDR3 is CASSLADEQFF. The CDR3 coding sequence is TGCGCCAGCAGCTTGGCGGATGAGCAGTTCTTC.

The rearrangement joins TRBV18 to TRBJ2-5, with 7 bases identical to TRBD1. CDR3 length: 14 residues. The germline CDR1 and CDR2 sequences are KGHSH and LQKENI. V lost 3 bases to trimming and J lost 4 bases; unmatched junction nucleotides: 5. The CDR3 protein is CASSPLGQIETQYF. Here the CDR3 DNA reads TGTGCCAGCTCACCTCTGGGACAGATAGAGACCCAGTACTTC.

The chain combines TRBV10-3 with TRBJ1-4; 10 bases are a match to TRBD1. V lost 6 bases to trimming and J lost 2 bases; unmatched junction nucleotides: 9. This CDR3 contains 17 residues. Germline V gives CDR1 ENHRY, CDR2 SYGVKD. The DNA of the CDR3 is TGTGCCATCAGCGAGACAGGGGGCCCGGTCACTAATGAAAAACTGTTTTTT. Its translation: CAISETGGPVTNEKLFF.

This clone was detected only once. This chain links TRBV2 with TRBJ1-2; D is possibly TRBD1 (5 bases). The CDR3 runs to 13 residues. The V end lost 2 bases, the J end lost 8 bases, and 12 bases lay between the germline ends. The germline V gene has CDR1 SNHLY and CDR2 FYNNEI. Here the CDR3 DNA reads TGTGCCAGCAGTGAATCCAGGGTGAGAGGCTACACCTTC. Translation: CASSESRVRGYTF.

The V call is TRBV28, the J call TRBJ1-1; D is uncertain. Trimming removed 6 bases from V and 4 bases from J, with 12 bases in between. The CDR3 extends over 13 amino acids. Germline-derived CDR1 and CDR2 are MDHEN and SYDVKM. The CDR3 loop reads CASRPTGSTEAFF. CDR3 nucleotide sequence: TGTGCCAGCAGGCCGACCGGGAGCACTGAAGCTTTCTTT.

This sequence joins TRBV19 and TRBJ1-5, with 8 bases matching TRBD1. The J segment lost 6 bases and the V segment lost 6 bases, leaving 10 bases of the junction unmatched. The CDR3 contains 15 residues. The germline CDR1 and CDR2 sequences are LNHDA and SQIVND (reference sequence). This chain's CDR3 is CASSSQGADTQPQHF. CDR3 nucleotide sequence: TGTGCCAGTAGCTCCCAGGGGGCCGACACTCAGCCCCAGCATTTT.

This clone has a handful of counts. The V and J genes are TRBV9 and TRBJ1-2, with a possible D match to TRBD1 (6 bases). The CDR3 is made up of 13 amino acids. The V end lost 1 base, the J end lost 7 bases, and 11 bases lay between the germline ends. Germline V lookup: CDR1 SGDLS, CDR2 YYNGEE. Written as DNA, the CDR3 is TGTGCCAGCAGCGTAAGTCCACAGGGTGGCTACACCTTC. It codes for CASSVSPQGGYTF.

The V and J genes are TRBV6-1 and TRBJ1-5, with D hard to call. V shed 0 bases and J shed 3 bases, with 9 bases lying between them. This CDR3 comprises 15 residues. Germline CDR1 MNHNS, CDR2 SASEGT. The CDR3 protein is CASSEARGVNQPQHF. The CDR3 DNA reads TGTGCCAGCAGTGAAGCAAGAGGAGTCAATCAGCCCCAGCATTTT.

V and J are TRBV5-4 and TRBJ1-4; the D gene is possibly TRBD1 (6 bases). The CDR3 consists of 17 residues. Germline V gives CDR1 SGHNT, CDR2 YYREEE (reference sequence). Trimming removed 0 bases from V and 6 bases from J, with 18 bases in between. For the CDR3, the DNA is TGTGCCAGCAGCTTGGGCAGGTCACAGGGCCCACATGAAAAACTGTTTTTT. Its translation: CASSLGRSQGPHEKLFF.